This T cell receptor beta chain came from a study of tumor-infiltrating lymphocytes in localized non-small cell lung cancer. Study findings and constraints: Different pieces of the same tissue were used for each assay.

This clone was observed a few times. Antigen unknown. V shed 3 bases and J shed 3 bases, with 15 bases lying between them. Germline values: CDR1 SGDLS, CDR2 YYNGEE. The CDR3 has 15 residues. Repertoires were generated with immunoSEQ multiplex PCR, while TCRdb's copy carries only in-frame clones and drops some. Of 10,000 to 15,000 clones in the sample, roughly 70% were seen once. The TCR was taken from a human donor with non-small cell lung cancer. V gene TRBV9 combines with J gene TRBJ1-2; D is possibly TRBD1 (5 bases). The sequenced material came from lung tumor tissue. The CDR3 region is CASSALDSLYYGYTF. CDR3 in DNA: TGTGCCAGCAGCGCATTAGACAGCTTGTACTATGGCTACACCTTC.